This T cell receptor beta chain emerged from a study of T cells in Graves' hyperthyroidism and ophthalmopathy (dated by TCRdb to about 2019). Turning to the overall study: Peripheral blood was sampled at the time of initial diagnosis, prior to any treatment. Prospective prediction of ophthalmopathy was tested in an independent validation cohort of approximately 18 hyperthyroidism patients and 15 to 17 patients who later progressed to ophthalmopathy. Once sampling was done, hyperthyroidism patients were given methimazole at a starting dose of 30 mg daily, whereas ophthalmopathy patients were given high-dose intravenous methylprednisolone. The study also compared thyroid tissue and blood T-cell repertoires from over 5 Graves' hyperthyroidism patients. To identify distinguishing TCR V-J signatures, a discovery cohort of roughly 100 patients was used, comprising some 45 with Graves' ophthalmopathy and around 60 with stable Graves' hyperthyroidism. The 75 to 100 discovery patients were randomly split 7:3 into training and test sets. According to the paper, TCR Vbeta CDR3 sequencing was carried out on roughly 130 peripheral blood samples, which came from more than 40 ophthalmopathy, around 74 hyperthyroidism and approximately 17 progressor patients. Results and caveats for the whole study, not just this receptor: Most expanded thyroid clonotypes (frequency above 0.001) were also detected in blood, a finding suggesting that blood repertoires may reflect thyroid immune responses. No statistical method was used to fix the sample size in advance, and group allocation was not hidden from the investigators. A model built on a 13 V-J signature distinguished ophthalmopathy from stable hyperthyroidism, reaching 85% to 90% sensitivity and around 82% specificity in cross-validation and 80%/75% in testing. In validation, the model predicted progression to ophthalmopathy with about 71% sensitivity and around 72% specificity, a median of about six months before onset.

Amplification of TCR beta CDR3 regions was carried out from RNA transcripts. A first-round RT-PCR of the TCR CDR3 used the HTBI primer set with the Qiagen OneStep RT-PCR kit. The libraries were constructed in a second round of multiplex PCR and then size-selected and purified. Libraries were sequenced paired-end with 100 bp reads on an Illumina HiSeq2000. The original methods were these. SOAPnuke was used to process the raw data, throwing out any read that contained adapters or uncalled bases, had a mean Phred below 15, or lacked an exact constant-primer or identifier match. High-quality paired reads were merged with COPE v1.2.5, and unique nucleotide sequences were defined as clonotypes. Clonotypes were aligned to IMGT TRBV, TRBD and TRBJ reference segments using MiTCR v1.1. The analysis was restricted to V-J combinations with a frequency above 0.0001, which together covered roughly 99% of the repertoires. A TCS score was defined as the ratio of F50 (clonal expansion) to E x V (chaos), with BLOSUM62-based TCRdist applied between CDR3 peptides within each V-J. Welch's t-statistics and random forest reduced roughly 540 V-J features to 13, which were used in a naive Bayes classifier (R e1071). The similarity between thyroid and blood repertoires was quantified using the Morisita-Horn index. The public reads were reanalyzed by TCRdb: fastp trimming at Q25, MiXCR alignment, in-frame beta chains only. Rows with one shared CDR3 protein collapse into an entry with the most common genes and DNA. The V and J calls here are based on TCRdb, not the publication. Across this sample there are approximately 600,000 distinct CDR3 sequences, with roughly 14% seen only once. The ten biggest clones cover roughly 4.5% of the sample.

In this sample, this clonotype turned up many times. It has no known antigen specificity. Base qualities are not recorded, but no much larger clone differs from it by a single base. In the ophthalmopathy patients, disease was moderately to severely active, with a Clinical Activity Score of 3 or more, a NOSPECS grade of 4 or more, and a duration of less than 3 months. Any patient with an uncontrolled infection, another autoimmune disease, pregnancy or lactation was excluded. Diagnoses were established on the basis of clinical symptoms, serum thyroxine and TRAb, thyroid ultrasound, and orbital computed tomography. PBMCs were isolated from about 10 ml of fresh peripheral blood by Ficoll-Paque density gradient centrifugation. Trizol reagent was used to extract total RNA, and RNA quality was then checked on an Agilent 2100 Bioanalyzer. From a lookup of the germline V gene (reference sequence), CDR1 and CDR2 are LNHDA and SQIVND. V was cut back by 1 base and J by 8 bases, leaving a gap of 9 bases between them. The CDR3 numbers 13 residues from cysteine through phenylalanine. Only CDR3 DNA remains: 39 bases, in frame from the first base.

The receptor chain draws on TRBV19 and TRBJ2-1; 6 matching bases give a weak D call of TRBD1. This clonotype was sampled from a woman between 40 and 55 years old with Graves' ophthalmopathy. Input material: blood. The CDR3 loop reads CASSIAAGDEQFF. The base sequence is TGTGCCAGTAGTATAGCGGCAGGGGATGAGCAGTTCTTC.